These 22 T cell receptor beta chains were all obtained from the same sample, sequenced in a study of T-cell memory formation after mild COVID-19. TCRdb re-called the 5' RACE reads with MiXCR, one entry per CDR3 protein. Among 200,000 or so distinct CDR3 sequences listed, 16% were seen once. The sample consisted of PBMCs or a T cell subset sorted from them (not recorded which). Every receptor here comes from an adult woman who had mild COVID-19 (a few samples of this study predate the infection). Cell type and time point are not known.

This clonotype turned up a few times. V and J are TRBV27 and TRBJ2-7; tentative D call: TRBD2 (6 bases). CDR3 length equals 14 residues. The V end lost 7 bases, the J end lost 1 base, and 14 bases lay between the germline ends. Germline loops: CDR1 MNHEY, CDR2 SMNVEV (reference sequence). Here the CDR3 DNA reads TGTGCCAGCAACGCTAGCGTACCTTCCTACGAGCAGTACTTC. As protein: CASNASVPSYEQYF.

This clonotype was observed many times. The rearrangement uses TRBV12-3 or TRBV12-4 and TRBJ2-1, with 9 bases that match TRBD2. The V gene end was trimmed by 8 bases and the J gene end by 6 bases; junction bases not matched to a gene: 2. The CDR3 spans 12 residues. CDR3 amino acids: CASGTSTNEQFF. CDR3 in DNA: TGTGCCAGCGGGACTAGCACCAATGAGCAGTTCTTC.

The V gene is TRBV7-9, the J gene TRBJ2-1; possible D gene TRBD1, 5 bases. Trimming shortened V by 0 bases and J by 6 bases, and 9 bases separated the two germline ends. The germline CDR1 and CDR2 sequences are SEHNR and FQNEAQ (reference sequence). The CDR3 has 14 amino acids. CDR3 residues: CASSLAQGSNEQFF. In DNA, the CDR3 is TGTGCCAGCAGCTTAGCGCAGGGTAGCAATGAGCAGTTCTTC. Complete variable domain (other parts from reference TRBV7-9 and TRBJ2-1): DTGVSQNPRHKITKRGQNVTFRCDPISEHNRLYWYRQTLGQGPEFLTYFQNEAQLEKSRLLSDRFSAERPKGSFSTLEIQRTEQGDSAMYLCASSLAQGSNEQFFGPGTRLTVL.

The genes are TRBV20-1 and TRBJ2-2; D unresolved. From germline, CDR1 is DFQATT and CDR2 SNEGSKA (reference sequence). V lost 0 bases to trimming and J lost 4 bases, with 12 bases between them. The CDR3 length is 15 residues. Here the CDR3 DNA reads TGCAGTGCTAGAGATTCGAAGACTGGCACCGGGGAGCTGTTTTTT. This translates into CSARDSKTGTGELFF.

This clonotype was observed a handful of times. The V and J genes are TRBV5-1 and TRBJ2-3; 8 positions match TRBD1. The V gene end was trimmed by 7 bases and the J gene end by 3 bases; junction bases not matched to a gene: 1. Germline assignment: CDR1 SGHRS and CDR2 YFSETQ. The length of the CDR3 is 12 residues. CDR3 sequence reads: CASGQGTDTQYF. The CDR3 DNA is TGCGCCAGCGGACAGGGTACAGATACGCAGTATTTT.

The chain joins TRBV3-1 to TRBJ2-1; 12 nucleotides align to TRBD1. Trimming at V came to 4 bases and at J to 10 bases, leaving 14 bases not matched to a gene. CDR3 length equals 17 residues. Germline lookup yields CDR1 LGHDT and CDR2 YNNKEL (reference sequence). This CDR3 is CASSPLTPGQGAGEQFF. The CDR3 region has the DNA TGTGCCAGCAGCCCGCTGACGCCGGGACAGGGGGCTGGGGAGCAGTTCTTC.

The chain joins TRBV2 to TRBJ2-1, with D uncertain. V shed 0 bases and J shed 2 bases, with 8 bases lying between them. The germline V gene encodes CDR1 SNHLY and CDR2 FYNNEI. This CDR3 has 15 residues. The CDR3 reads CASSEARLAYNEQFF. CDR3 nucleotides: TGTGCCAGCAGTGAAGCTCGATTAGCCTACAATGAGCAGTTCTTC.

This clonotype was detected a few times. The V call is TRBV27, the J call TRBJ2-7; 9 bases are a match to TRBD2. This CDR3 contains 15 residues. Unmatched junction bases numbered 8, after V lost 5 bases and J lost 3 bases. The germline V gene has CDR1 MNHEY and CDR2 SMNVEV (reference sequence). The CDR3 coding sequence is TGTGCCAGCAGTCCCTCGAGTAGCGGGAGCTACGAGCAGTACTTC. Translation: CASSPSSSGSYEQYF.

This clonotype was observed a handful of times. This chain's CDR3 is CASSASGRETNEQFF. CDR3 sequence (DNA): TGTGCCAGCAGTGCCAGCGGGAGGGAAACCAATGAGCAGTTCTTC. The chain recombines TRBV6-4 with TRBJ2-1; 10 nucleotides agree with TRBD2. Trimming cost V 4 bases and J 6 bases; bases outside gene matches: 6. Germline V gives CDR1 MRHNA, CDR2 SNTAGT. The CDR3 loop spans 15 amino acids.

This clonotype was seen a handful of times. The genes are TRBV24-1 and TRBJ2-1, with D possibly TRBD2 on 7 matching bases. The germline V and J ends were trimmed by 9 bases and 2 bases, with 28 bases remaining between them. The CDR3 extends over 19 amino acids. Per the germline V gene, CDR1 is KGHDR and CDR2 is SFDVKD. CDR3 loop: CATGADRRRTGGAYNEQFF. CDR3 in DNA: TGTGCCACCGGGGCAGACAGGCGGAGGACGGGGGGCGCCTACAATGAGCAGTTCTTC.

V and J are TRBV7-9 and TRBJ2-2; D may match TRBD1 or TRBD2 (5 bases each). This CDR3 is built from 16 residues. The V gene lost 5 bases and the J gene lost 2 bases, with 15 bases spanning the gap. Germline CDR1 reads SEHNR; CDR2 reads FQNEAQ (reference sequence). The chain's CDR3 is CASSLRGQGNTGELFF. CDR3 coding DNA: TGTGCCAGCAGCCTCCGAGGGCAGGGAAACACCGGGGAGCTGTTTTTT.

V gene TRBV19 combines with J gene TRBJ1-5; 8 bases map to TRBD1. V dropped 2 bases and J dropped 5; count of bases not matched to a gene: 5. Looked up from germline, CDR1 is LNHDA and CDR2 is SQIVND (reference sequence). There are 15 residues in the CDR3. This chain's CDR3 is CASSIRAGGHQPQHF. CDR3 in DNA: TGTGCCAGTAGTATACGTGCAGGGGGCCATCAGCCCCAGCATTTT.

This clonotype was detected many times. The rearrangement uses TRBV12-3 or TRBV12-4 and TRBJ2-1; TRBD2 agrees at 10 bases. This CDR3 contains 15 residues. V trimming: 6 bases; J trimming: 7 bases; junction bases outside the gene matches: 9. DNA for the CDR3: TGTGCCAGCAGGCGAGCGGGGGGGCCTGGGAATGAGCAGTTCTTC. Translation: CASRRAGGPGNEQFF.

The chain has TRBV5-1 and TRBJ1-1, with unresolved D. Germline loops: CDR1 SGHRS, CDR2 YFSETQ. This CDR3 spans 14 amino acids. With 4 bases removed from V and 1 base from J, the gap between germline ends came to 11 bases. The CDR3: CASSLETPNTEAFF. The CDR3 DNA follows: TGCGCCAGCAGCCTGGAGACACCGAACACTGAAGCTTTCTTT.

This chain links TRBV5-1 with TRBJ2-5, with 11 nucleotides matching TRBD1. Germline V CDR1 and CDR2: SGHRS, YFSETQ. This CDR3 has 15 amino acids. V was pared by 0 bases and J by 4 bases, with 2 bases of the junction left unmatched. This CDR3 is CASSLGDRGRETQYF. The CDR3 DNA follows: TGCGCCAGCAGCTTGGGGGACAGGGGGAGAGAGACCCAGTACTTC.

This clonotype occurred a few times. The chain joins TRBV7-3 to TRBJ2-7, with D possibly TRBD2 on 6 matching bases. Trimming left V 5 bases short and J 2 bases short, with 16 bases between. There are 15 residues in the CDR3. CDR1 SGHTA and CDR2 FQGTGA come from the germline V gene. DNA for the CDR3: TGTGCCAGCAGCCTGGAAGGAGGGTCCCCCTACGAGCAGTACTTC. This gives the protein CASSLEGGSPYEQYF.

The J gene is TRBJ1-3, the V gene TRBV18; D not resolved. V lost 1 base to trimming and J lost 0 bases, with 16 bases between them. There are 18 residues in the CDR3. The germline gives CDR1 KGHSH, CDR2 LQKENI. The CDR3 nucleotides are TGTGCCAGCTCACCACGTCGAGTAACAGATAACTCTGGAAACACCATATATTTT. Its translation is CASSPRRVTDNSGNTIYF. Using reference TRBV18 and TRBJ1-3 for the parts outside the CDR3, the full variable domain is NAGVMQNPRHLVRRRGQEARLRCSPMKGHSHVYWYRQLPEEGLKFMVYLQKENIIDESGMPKERFSAEFPKEGPSILRIQQVVRGDSAAYFCASSPRRVTDNSGNTIYFGEGSWLTVV.

In its sample, this clonotype was seen a few times. V gene TRBV7-9 combines with J gene TRBJ2-3; 9 nucleotides align to TRBD1. CDR1 is SEHNR and CDR2 is FQNEAQ in the germline V gene (reference sequence). J lost 6 bases, V lost 6 bases, and 10 bases had no gene match. The CDR3 consists of 15 residues. As DNA, the CDR3 is TGTGCCAGCAGGATAGGACAGGGGCCAGAGGATACGCAGTATTTT. Protein: CASRIGQGPEDTQYF.

In its sample, this clonotype was seen a few times. The CDR3 loop is CASSQDVPSGQETQYF. The CDR3 bases are TGCGCCAGCAGCCAAGATGTCCCTAGCGGACAAGAGACCCAGTACTTC. The chain combines TRBV4-3 with TRBJ2-5, with TRBD2 matching 7 bases. In germline, CDR1 is LGHNA, CDR2 YSLEER. V shed 0 bases, J shed 2 bases, and the junction held 6 bases outside the gene matches. The CDR3 loop spans 16 amino acids.

This clonotype was detected ten times or more. V and J are TRBV7-2 and TRBJ2-7; no clear D gene. Germline V gives CDR1 SGHTA, CDR2 FQGNSA. The CDR3 has 14 residues. Trimming pared 0 bases from V and 0 bases from J, leaving 6 bases between. This CDR3 is CASSLAHSSYEQYF. The DNA for the CDR3 is TGTGCCAGCAGCTTAGCGCACAGCTCCTACGAGCAGTACTTC. Full variable domain (rest looked up from reference TRBV7-2 and TRBJ2-7): GAGVSQSPSNKVTEKGKDVELRCDPISGHTALYWYRQSLGQGLEFLIYFQGNSAPDKSGLPSDRFSAERTGGSVSTLTIQRTQQEDSAVYLCASSLAHSSYEQYFGPGTRLTVT.

In its sample, this clonotype was seen a few times. This chain uses TRBV6-6 with TRBJ2-5; weak D call: TRBD2 (6 bases). CDR1 is MNHNY, CDR2 SVGAGI, per germline (reference sequence). The CDR3 extends over 16 amino acids. Trimming removed 0 bases at V and 4 bases at J, with 15 bases between. CDR3 loop: CASSYSESSVGETQYF. The CDR3, as DNA: TGTGCCAGCAGTTACTCAGAGTCTAGCGTAGGAGAGACCCAGTACTTC.

V gene TRBV11-2 combines with J gene TRBJ1-1, with a weak D call TRBD1 (6 bases). Deletions cut 5 bases from V and 4 bases from J, with 23 bases between. CDR1 and CDR2 from the germline V gene are SGHAT and FQNNGV. The CDR3 runs 17 residues. The CDR3 region has the DNA TGTGCCAGCAGCCAACTTTCGGTGGGAGAAGGGGGCACTGAAGCTTTCTTT. Encoded protein: CASSQLSVGEGGTEAFF.